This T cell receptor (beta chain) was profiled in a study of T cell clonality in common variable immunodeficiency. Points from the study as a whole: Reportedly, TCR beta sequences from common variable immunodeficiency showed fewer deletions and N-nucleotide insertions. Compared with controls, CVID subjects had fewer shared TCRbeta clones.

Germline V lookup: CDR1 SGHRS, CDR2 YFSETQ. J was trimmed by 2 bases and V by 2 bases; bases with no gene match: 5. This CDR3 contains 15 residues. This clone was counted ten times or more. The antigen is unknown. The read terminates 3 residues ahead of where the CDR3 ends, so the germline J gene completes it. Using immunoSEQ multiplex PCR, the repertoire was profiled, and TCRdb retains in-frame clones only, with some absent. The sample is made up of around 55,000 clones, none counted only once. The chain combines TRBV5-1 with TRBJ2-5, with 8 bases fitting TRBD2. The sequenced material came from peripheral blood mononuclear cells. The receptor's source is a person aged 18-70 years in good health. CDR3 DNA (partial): TGCGCCAGCAGCTTAGCGGGGGAGGTACAAGAGACC. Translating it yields CASSLAGEVQET. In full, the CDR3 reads CASSLAGEVQETQYF.